This record looks at one T cell receptor (beta chain) sequence and its context. Antigen unknown. The table came from immunoSEQ multiplex PCR; TCRdb's copy has only in-frame clones and leaves some out. The table lists under 95,000 clones, approximately 91% of them singletons. Among the approximately 110 subjects of the validation cohort, separate from the 666-subject first cohort, were the donors. Germline CDR1 is GTSNPN and CDR2 is SVGIG (reference sequence). V was cut by 8 bases and J by 0 bases, with 17 bases left in between. This CDR3 has 15 amino acids. These data are taken from a study of cytomegalovirus exposure and HLA in healthy donors. The study's findings and limits: The majority of TCR sequences were rare, yet some public TCRs appeared in many donors. Testing in vitro showed a few CMV-associated chains specific for CMV antigens.

The receptor comes from a young man in good health and CMV-seronegative. The chain carries TRBV30 and TRBJ1-3; maybe TRBD1 (6 bases). Sequenced material: PBMCs. The CDR3 nucleotides are TGTGCCGGTCACCCGGGACACCTCTCTGGAAACACCATATATTTT. Translated: CAGHPGHLSGNTIYF.